The 32 T cell receptor beta chains in this list originate from one sample, sequenced in a study of blood T cell repertoires in COVID-19. Profiling relied on immunoSEQ multiplex PCR, and the TCRdb table lists in-frame clones only, not all of them. This sample has tens of thousands of clones, with nearly 90% found just once. The source material was peripheral blood. The receptors were gathered from a human donor in a cohort sampled during active COVID-19.

This clone was detected once. This chain links TRBV2 with TRBJ1-2; 8 nucleotides line up with TRBD1. Per germline, CDR1 SNHLY and CDR2 FYNNEI. V was clipped by 6 bases and J by 5 bases; unmatched bases: 11. The CDR3 contains 15 residues. The CDR3 DNA sequence: TGTGCCAGCAGCGCCGCCGGGCAGGGGGCGTATGGCTACACCTTC. This gives the protein CASSAAGQGAYGYTF.

The chain is built from TRBV14 and TRBJ1-2; TRBD1 matches at 7 bases. The CDR3 loop spans 14 amino acids. Germline CDR1 reads SGHDN; CDR2 reads FVKESK. V lost 5 bases and J lost 6; bases outside the gene matches: 9. In DNA form, the CDR3 reads TGTGCCAGCAGCGCAAATCGACAGGGTGATGGCTACACCTTC. Its protein product is CASSANRQGDGYTF.

The rearrangement uses TRBV25-1 and TRBJ2-7, with a weak D call TRBD1 (6 bases). V lost 3 bases to trimming and J lost 4 bases, with 16 bases between them. Germline lookup yields CDR1 MGHDK and CDR2 SYGVNS. This CDR3 is 15 amino acids long. CDR3 protein: CASSDPRQVTYEQYF. DNA for the CDR3: TGTGCCAGCAGTGACCCCCGACAGGTAACTTACGAGCAGTACTTC.

The chain links TRBV29-1 to TRBJ2-1, with 13 nucleotides matching TRBD2. J gave up 7 bases and V 6 bases, and 6 bases lay outside the gene matches. Germline CDR1 and CDR2: SQVTM and ANQGSEA. The CDR3 runs to 14 residues. The chain's CDR3 is CSVAELAGGNEQFF. CDR3 nucleotides: TGCAGCGTCGCGGAACTAGCGGGAGGGAATGAGCAGTTCTTC.

This clone was counted between two and nine times. The chain joins TRBV2 to TRBJ2-1, with 7 nucleotides matching TRBD1. With 5 bases clipped from V and 7 bases from J, the junction kept 14 bases outside the gene matches. CDR3 length: 16 amino acids. Germline CDR1 and CDR2: SNHLY and FYNNEI. The CDR3 protein is CASSPVGVEGANEQFF. The DNA of the CDR3 is TGTGCCAGCAGTCCCGTCGGAGTTGAGGGGGCGAATGAGCAGTTCTTC.

The table lists this clone with a count of one. V usage is TRBV5-5 and J usage is TRBJ2-1, with D unresolved. The CDR3 extends over 14 amino acids. Trimming shortened V by 1 base and J by 9 bases, and 14 bases separated the two germline ends. Germline V lookup: CDR1 SGHKS, CDR2 YYEKEE (reference sequence). The CDR3 sequence: CASSLQVINGEQFF. The CDR3 region has the DNA TGTGCCAGCAGCTTGCAGGTCATAAACGGTGAGCAGTTCTTC.

The chain has TRBV5-1 and TRBJ1-1; 7 bases are shared with TRBD1. V lost 1 base, J lost 1 base, and 1 base stayed unmatched. This CDR3 has 14 amino acids. Germline CDR1 SGHRS, CDR2 YFSETQ. The CDR3 region is CASSLSGGNTEAFF. CDR3 coding DNA: TGCGCCAGCAGCTTGTCAGGGGGGAACACTGAAGCTTTCTTT.

As DNA, the CDR3 is TGTGCCAGCAGTTACTCGCAGTATTCCGGAGAACTGTTTTTT. Translation: CASSYSQYSGELFF. V gene TRBV6-5 combines with J gene TRBJ1-4; D is uncertain. The CDR3 sequence is 14 residues long. Looked up from germline, CDR1 is MNHEY and CDR2 is SVGAGI. V was trimmed by 0 bases and J by 12 bases, leaving 14 bases between them.

The chain carries TRBV19 and TRBJ1-1, with TRBD1 as a possible D gene (5 bases). The length of the CDR3 is 15 residues. From germline, CDR1 is LNHDA and CDR2 SQIVND (reference sequence). The V end lost 4 bases, the J end lost 3 bases, and 15 bases lay between the germline ends. DNA of the CDR3: TGTGCCAGTAGTACCCAATCGGGGGTTGACACTGAAGCTTTCTTT. Its translation is CASSTQSGVDTEAFF.

This clone was observed once. The genes are TRBV30 and TRBJ1-1, with D perhaps TRBD1 (5 bases). The CDR3 contains 12 residues. Trimming pared 3 bases from V and 6 bases from J, leaving 11 bases between. Germline V gene data show CDR1 as GTSNPN and CDR2 as SVGIG (reference sequence). CDR3 sequence: CAWRPDSPEAFF. The DNA of the CDR3 is TGTGCCTGGAGACCAGACAGTCCTGAAGCTTTCTTT.

The J gene is TRBJ2-7, the V gene TRBV18; weak D call: TRBD1 (5 bases). The V end was cut by 0 bases, the J end by 7 bases, with 10 bases between. This CDR3 contains 13 residues. The V gene's germline CDR1 is KGHSH and CDR2 LQKENI. The CDR3 region is CASSPPLRGEQYF. The CDR3 bases are TGTGCCAGCTCACCACCCTTAAGGGGTGAGCAGTACTTC.

The chain is built from TRBV6-5 and TRBJ2-7, with 7 bases that match TRBD1. The germline CDR1 and CDR2 sequences are MNHEY and SVGAGI. CDR3 length equals 13 residues. V shed 6 bases, J shed 2 bases, and the junction held 4 bases outside the gene matches. The CDR3 DNA reads TGTGCCAGCAGGAATCAGGGGGCCTACGAGCAGTACTTC. Its translation is CASRNQGAYEQYF.

The chain joins TRBV6-5 to TRBJ1-6, with D possibly being TRBD1 (6 bases). Germline CDR1 MNHEY, CDR2 SVGAGI. This CDR3 has 15 residues. V lost 0 bases, J lost 8 bases, and 11 bases lay in between. This CDR3 is CASSYSGGQYSPLHF. The DNA of the CDR3 is TGTGCCAGCAGTTACTCAGGAGGACAGTATTCACCCCTCCACTTT.

The CDR3 here is CASSRVPTDTQYF. The CDR3 DNA sequence: TGTGCCAGCTCCAGGGTTCCCACAGATACGCAGTATTTT. The rearrangement uses TRBV28 and TRBJ2-3, with D possibly being TRBD1 (5 bases). CDR1 and CDR2 (germline): MDHEN, SYDVKM. Trimming cost V 8 bases and J 2 bases, with 11 bases left between them. The CDR3 contains 13 residues.

The V and J genes are TRBV10-3 and TRBJ1-1; 11 positions agree with TRBD1. V was pared by 4 bases and J by 4 bases, with 5 bases of the junction left unmatched. Germline loops: CDR1 ENHRY, CDR2 SYGVKD. The CDR3 totals 15 residues. The DNA for the CDR3 is TGTGCCATCAGTGGTGGACAGGGGGCGGTCACTGAAGCTTTCTTT. Encoded protein: CAISGGQGAVTEAFF.

The genes are TRBV5-1 and TRBJ1-4; D is ambiguous. V was shortened by 4 bases and J by 0 bases, with 10 bases between the two germline ends. Germline CDR1 is SGHRS and CDR2 is YFSETQ. The CDR3 has 15 amino acids. CDR3 sequence reads: CASSPGSTTNEKLFF. CDR3 nucleotide sequence: TGCGCCAGCAGCCCGGGGTCTACAACTAATGAAAAACTGTTTTTT.

V and J are TRBV5-1 and TRBJ1-2; D is uncertain. There are 16 residues in the CDR3. CDR1 is SGHRS, CDR2 YFSETQ, per germline. Trimming shortened V by 0 bases and J by 5 bases, and 17 bases separated the two germline ends. The CDR3 sequence: CASSLGGYEREYGYTF. As DNA, the CDR3 is TGCGCCAGCAGCTTGGGAGGCTACGAAAGGGAGTATGGCTACACCTTC.

This rearrangement joins TRBV9 to TRBJ1-2, with D perhaps TRBD1 (6 bases). V shed 4 bases and J shed 8 bases, with 21 bases lying between them. The CDR3 contains 15 residues. Germline CDR1 reads SGDLS; CDR2 reads YYNGEE. For the CDR3, the DNA is TGTGCCAGCAGCCTACAAGGACAGCCGATGACCGGCTACACCTTC. This encodes CASSLQGQPMTGYTF.

The CDR3: CASSYLGLGLAGGPGTGELFF. Here the CDR3 DNA reads TGTGCCAGCAGTTACTTGGGCCTCGGACTAGCGGGAGGGCCGGGCACCGGGGAGCTGTTTTTT. The chain joins TRBV6-2 or TRBV6-3 to TRBJ2-2, with 15 positions matching TRBD2. From germline, CDR1 is MNHEY and CDR2 SVGEGT. V dropped 1 base and J dropped 4; count of bases not matched to a gene: 13. The CDR3 sequence is 21 residues long.

This clone was seen once. J is TRBJ2-5 and V is TRBV4-2; TRBD2 aligns across 10 bases. The CDR3 length is 15 residues. From germline, CDR1 is LGHNA and CDR2 YNFKEQ. V dropped 3 bases and J dropped 9; count of bases not matched to a gene: 10. The CDR3 protein is CASSQGASGGFAQYF. The CDR3 nucleotides read TGTGCCAGCAGCCAGGGGGCTAGCGGGGGCTTTGCCCAGTACTTC.

The rearrangement links TRBV7-2 to TRBJ2-3; TRBD2 aligns across 10 bases. Germline V lookup: CDR1 SGHTA, CDR2 FQGNSA. The CDR3 totals 14 residues. The J segment lost 6 bases and the V segment lost 8 bases, leaving 8 bases of the junction unmatched. The CDR3 DNA reads TGTGCCAGCGCGGAAGCGGGGGGGCTTGATACGCAGTATTTT. Translation gives CASAEAGGLDTQYF.

V and J are TRBV7-3 and TRBJ2-5; TRBD2 matches at 7 bases. The CDR3 spans 15 residues. Trimming cost V 5 bases and J 7 bases; bases outside gene matches: 13. The germline V gene has CDR1 SGHTA and CDR2 FQGTGA. Here the CDR3 DNA reads TGTGCCAGCAGCCTACAAAGCGGGGTCGGTGGGACCCAGTACTTC. Translated, it gives CASSLQSGVGGTQYF.

This clone was counted only a few times. The chain combines TRBV2 with TRBJ1-1, with TRBD1 matching over 9 bases. Germline V gene data show CDR1 as SNHLY and CDR2 as FYNNEI. Trimming at V came to 6 bases and at J to 1 base, leaving 6 bases not matched to a gene. The CDR3 has 15 amino acids. The CDR3 nucleotides are TGTGCCAGCAGGGCACCGGACAGGGGGAACACTGAAGCTTTCTTT. It translates to CASRAPDRGNTEAFF.

The chain combines TRBV6-1 with TRBJ1-1, with 9 bases lining up with TRBD1. J was trimmed by 4 bases and V by 4 bases; bases with no gene match: 10. Germline CDR1 reads MNHNS; CDR2 reads SASEGT. The CDR3 consists of 16 residues. CDR3 bases: TGTGCCAGCAGTGCGAGGACAGGGGCGGAGATCACTGAAGCTTTCTTT. This gives the protein CASSARTGAEITEAFF.

The rearrangement links TRBV23-1 to TRBJ1-1; D gene unclear. TRBV23-1 is placed among ORFs of uncertain function. This CDR3 comprises 11 residues. V was clipped by 6 bases and J by 7 bases, with 9 bases between them. The CDR3 DNA reads as TGCGCCAGCAGCCGTACTCGTGAAGCTTTCTTT. Encoded protein: CASSRTREAFF.

The rearrangement links TRBV6-5 to TRBJ1-2; possibly TRBD1 for D (6 bases). V lost 5 bases and J lost 2, with 9 bases in between. Germline V gene data show CDR1 as MNHEY and CDR2 as SVGAGI. This CDR3 contains 13 residues. This chain's CDR3 is CASSIDRNYGYTF. CDR3 DNA: TGTGCCAGCAGTATAGACAGGAACTATGGCTACACCTTC.

The chain has TRBV7-2 and TRBJ2-5, with D maybe TRBD2 (6 bases). V was trimmed by 1 base and J by 0 bases, leaving 12 bases between them. The CDR3 has 16 amino acids. Germline values: CDR1 SGHTA, CDR2 FQGNSA. CDR3 sequence reads: CASSLDPGGYQETQYF. The DNA for the CDR3 is TGTGCCAGCAGCTTAGACCCCGGGGGATACCAAGAGACCCAGTACTTC. Using reference TRBV7-2 and TRBJ2-5 for the parts outside the CDR3, the full variable domain is GAGVSQSPSNKVTEKGKDVELRCDPISGHTALYWYRQSLGQGLEFLIYFQGNSAPDKSGLPSDRFSAERTGGSVSTLTIQRTQQEDSAVYLCASSLDPGGYQETQYFGPGTRLLVL.

This chain joins TRBV10-2 and TRBJ1-5, with 7 bases aligning to TRBD1. The germline CDR1 and CDR2 sequences are WSHSY and SAAADI. V dropped 4 bases and J dropped 2; count of bases not matched to a gene: 5. The CDR3 contains 15 residues. CDR3: CASSGGTGGNQPQHF. The CDR3 nucleotides read TGCGCCAGCAGTGGGGGAACAGGGGGCAATCAGCCCCAGCATTTT.

V gene TRBV9 combines with J gene TRBJ2-1, with D perhaps matching TRBD2 (5 bases). This CDR3 contains 13 residues. CDR1 and CDR2 from the germline V gene are SGDLS and YYNGEE. Trimming cost V 5 bases and J 8 bases, with 14 bases left between them. The CDR3 sequence is CASRRTTGDEQFF. CDR3 coding DNA: TGTGCCAGCAGGCGCACAACCGGGGATGAGCAGTTCTTC.

This chain uses TRBV2 with TRBJ2-5; no clear D. Germline CDR1 SNHLY, CDR2 FYNNEI. Trimming took off 3 bases at V and 4 bases at J, with 6 bases between the two ends. The CDR3 consists of 12 residues. In DNA form, the CDR3 reads TGTGCCAGCAGTGAGTTAGCAGAGACCCAGTACTTC. Amino acids: CASSELAETQYF.

V gene TRBV3-1 (or the pseudogene TRBV3-2) combines with J gene TRBJ2-7, with a possible D match to TRBD2 (7 bases). V was trimmed by 5 bases and J by 9 bases, leaving 14 bases between them. The V gene's germline CDR1 is LGHDT and CDR2 YNNKEL (reference sequence). The CDR3 covers 12 residues. The CDR3 sequence is CASSSTGGAQYF. The CDR3 DNA is TGTGCCAGCAGCTCAACTGGGGGGGCGCAGTACTTC.

This rearrangement joins TRBV5-1 to TRBJ2-7, with TRBD1 matching 8 bases. The trim removed 4 bases at V and 3 bases at J, leaving 6 bases unmatched. Per germline, CDR1 SGHRS and CDR2 YFSETQ. The CDR3 extends over 14 amino acids. The CDR3 reads CASSPQTGDYEQYF. In nucleotides, the CDR3 is TGCGCCAGCAGCCCCCAGACAGGGGACTACGAGCAGTACTTC.